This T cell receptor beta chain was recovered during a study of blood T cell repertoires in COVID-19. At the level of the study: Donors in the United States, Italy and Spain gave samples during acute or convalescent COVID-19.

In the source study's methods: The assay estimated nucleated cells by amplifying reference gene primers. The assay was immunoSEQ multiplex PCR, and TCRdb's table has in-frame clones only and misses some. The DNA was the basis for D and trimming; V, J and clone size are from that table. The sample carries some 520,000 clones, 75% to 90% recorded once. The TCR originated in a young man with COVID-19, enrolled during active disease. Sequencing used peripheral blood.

The CDR3 is CASSLTGGYEQYF. For the CDR3, the DNA is TGCGCCAGCAGCTTGACAGGGGGCTACGAGCAGTACTTC. The chain joins TRBV5-1 to TRBJ2-7, with 8 bases that match TRBD1. This CDR3 has 13 amino acids. Germline V gives CDR1 SGHRS, CDR2 YFSETQ. V lost 1 base to trimming and J lost 3 bases; unmatched junction nucleotides: 0.